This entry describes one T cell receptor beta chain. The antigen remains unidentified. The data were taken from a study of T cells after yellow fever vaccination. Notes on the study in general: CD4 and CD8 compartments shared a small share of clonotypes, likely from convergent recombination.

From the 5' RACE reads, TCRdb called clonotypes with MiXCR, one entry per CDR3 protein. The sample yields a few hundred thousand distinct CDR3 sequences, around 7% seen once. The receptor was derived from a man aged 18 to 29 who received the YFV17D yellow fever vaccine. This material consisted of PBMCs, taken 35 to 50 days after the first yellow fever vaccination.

The CDR3 loop is CASSQGGQGGGGYTF. CDR3 nucleotides: TGTGCCAGCAGCCAAGGAGGTCAAGGGGGCGGCGGCTACACCTTC. The chain is built from TRBV3-1 and TRBJ1-2, with 7 bases matching TRBD1. This CDR3 is 15 amino acids long. Unmatched junction bases numbered 10, after V lost 1 base and J lost 8 bases. From germline, CDR1 is LGHDT and CDR2 YNNKEL (reference sequence). The variable domain in full, with the rest retrieved from reference TRBV3-1 and TRBJ1-2, is DTAVSQTPKYLVTQMGNDKSIKCEQNLGHDTMYWYKQDSKKFLKIMFSYNNKELIINETVPNRFSPKSPDKAHLNLHINSLELGDSAVYFCASSQGGQGGGGYTFGSGTRLTVV.